These 8 T cell receptor beta chains were all obtained from the same sample, sequenced in a study of blood T cells in healthy people across ages. Next came a second PCR, run for about 7 to 12 cycles, which used a sample-barcoded 5' primer along with a J-beta primer mix. One entry per CDR3 protein results from TCRdb running MiXCR on the 5' RACE reads. The table shows about 1.5 million distinct CDR3 sequences, with 42% occurring only once. What was sequenced was blood. The receptors originated from a woman under 30 in good health.

The chain employs TRBV6-5 and TRBJ2-7; D is possibly TRBD2 (6 bases). Germline assignment: CDR1 MNHEY and CDR2 SVGAGI. V was pared by 5 bases and J by 0 bases, with 17 bases between. The CDR3 is made up of 16 amino acids. This CDR3 reads CASSTFSGDSSYEQYF. CDR3 nucleotides: TGTGCCAGCAGTACCTTTTCGGGGGATAGCTCCTACGAGCAGTACTTC.

This clonotype was recorded only once. V and J are TRBV6-5 and TRBJ2-1; 9 bases map to TRBD2. The ends lost 0 bases at V and 7 bases at J; junction bases unmatched: 7. The CDR3 is 16 amino acids. Germline V gene data show CDR1 as MNHEY and CDR2 as SVGAGI. CDR3 region: CASSYSAGGTENEQFF. The CDR3 DNA sequence: TGTGCCAGCAGTTACTCGGCGGGGGGGACTGAGAATGAGCAGTTCTTC.

In this sample, this clonotype turned up a few times. The chain recombines TRBV6-5 with TRBJ2-5, with TRBD2 matching over 12 bases. Germline V gives CDR1 MNHEY, CDR2 SVGAGI. V shed 7 bases, J shed 0 bases, and the junction held 6 bases outside the gene matches. This CDR3 has 16 amino acids. CDR3 nucleotide sequence: TGTGCCAGCAATCGTCTAGCGGGAGGGTACCAAGAGACCCAGTACTTC. It yields the protein CASNRLAGGYQETQYF.

This clonotype was detected only a few times. The chain uses TRBV27 and TRBJ2-7, with 9 positions matching TRBD1. In germline, CDR1 is MNHEY, CDR2 SMNVEV (reference sequence). CDR3 size: 16 residues. The V gene end was trimmed by 2 bases and the J gene end by 4 bases; junction bases not matched to a gene: 9. The CDR3 here is CASSLQTGTGPYEQYF. The DNA for the CDR3 is TGTGCCAGCAGTTTACAGACCGGGACAGGGCCTTACGAGCAGTACTTC.

The chain couples TRBV20-1 to TRBJ2-1; no clear D gene. The length of the CDR3 is 14 residues. V was pared by 3 bases and J by 4 bases, with 13 bases between. The germline V gene has CDR1 DFQATT and CDR2 SNEGSKA (reference sequence). The CDR3 here is CSARPLGSYNEQFF. The DNA of the CDR3 is TGCAGTGCTAGGCCCCTTGGCAGTTACAATGAGCAGTTCTTC.

A few counts support this clonotype. The genes are TRBV7-2 and TRBJ1-2, with D possibly matching TRBD1 (6 bases). This CDR3 comprises 15 residues. CDR1 is SGHTA and CDR2 is FQGNSA in the germline V gene. V was pared by 6 bases and J by 3 bases, with 17 bases between. CDR3 bases: TGTGCCAGCAGGCTACGGGGGGGGCCTGACTATGGCTACACCTTC. It encodes CASRLRGGPDYGYTF.

This clonotype appeared many times. This sequence joins TRBV12-3 or TRBV12-4 and TRBJ1-6, with TRBD1 matching over 7 bases. The CDR3 covers 15 residues. The junction had 2 bases not matched to a gene; V was cut back by 6 bases and J by 0 bases. For the CDR3, the DNA is TGTGCCAGCAGAAGGGACAGCTCCTATAATTCACCCCTCCACTTT. This codes for CASRRDSSYNSPLHF.

This clonotype was detected only a few times. This rearrangement joins TRBV12-3 or TRBV12-4 to TRBJ2-7; 10 positions agree with TRBD1. The DNA end lines up better with TRBJ2-5; the J call may be wrong. This CDR3 is built from 15 residues. CDR3 sequence reads: CASSLGTGEIGTQYF. The DNA of the CDR3 is TGTGCCAGCAGTCTGGGGACAGGGGAGATCGGGACCCAGTACTTC.